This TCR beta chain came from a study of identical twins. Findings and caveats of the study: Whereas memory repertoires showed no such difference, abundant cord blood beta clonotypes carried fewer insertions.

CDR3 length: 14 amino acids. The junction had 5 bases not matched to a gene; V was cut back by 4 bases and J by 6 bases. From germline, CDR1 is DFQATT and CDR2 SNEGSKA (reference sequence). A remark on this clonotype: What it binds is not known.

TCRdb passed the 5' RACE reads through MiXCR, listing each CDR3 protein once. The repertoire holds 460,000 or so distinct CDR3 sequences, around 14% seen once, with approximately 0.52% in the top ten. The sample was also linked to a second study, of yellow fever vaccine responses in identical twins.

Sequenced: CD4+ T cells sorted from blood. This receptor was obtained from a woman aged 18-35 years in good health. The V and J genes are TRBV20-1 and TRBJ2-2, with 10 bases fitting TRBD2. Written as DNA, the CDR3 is TGCAGTGCTAAGCGGGGGGGCCTAGCCGGGGAGCTGTTTTTT. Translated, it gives CSAKRGGLAGELFF.